The subject of this entry is one TCR beta chain. The table lists this clonotype with many counts. The specificity of this receptor is unknown. No much larger clonotype is one base removed from it; base qualities were not supplied. V is reduced by 5 bases and J by 3 bases, leaving a spacing of 14 bases between them. CDR1 and CDR2, looked up from the germline V gene, are SNHLY and FYNNEI. The CDR3, from cysteine to phenylalanine, totals 14 residues. The DNA shown is the 42-base CDR3, in frame from base 1. Libraries were built with 5' RACE. The listed sequencing device is Illumina HiSeq 2000. A universal primer binding site was added through template switching, and the final cDNA carried a unique molecular identifier so that TCR cDNA molecules could be counted accurately. Specific primers in the conserved constant-segment region were used to synthesize first-strand cDNA for TCR alpha and beta chains. To control for contamination, each cDNA library was double barcoded with a SMART-Mk sample barcode plus Illumina barcodes. TruSeq adapter sequences, together with Illumina sample barcodes, were added in two successive PCR steps. The TCR alpha and beta cDNA libraries were sequenced on the Illumina HiSeq platform using custom primers. As for the authors' bioinformatics: Raw reads were processed with MiGEC to extract unique molecular identifiers, and MiXCR was used to determine CDR3 positions. For each individual, recombination models were inferred using an EM algorithm with the repgenHMM and IGoR tools. Shared clonotypes were analyzed with the tcR package in R, and sharing was normalized by the product of cloneset sizes. Out-of-frame nonproductive sequences were analyzed to study raw recombination free of thymic and clonal selection effects. The public sequencing data were trimmed at Q25 with fastp and processed into clonotypes with MiXCR by TCRdb, which kept only in-frame beta chains. Identical CDR3 protein sequences are pooled into one entry, listed with their most common genes and DNA. V and J calls and clone size were set by TCRdb, not the authors. For this sample the table gives more than 1.5 million distinct CDR3 sequences, of which 25% to 35% were detected only once. Jointly, the top ten make up about 0.27% of the sample.

Only healthy Caucasian donors were included. The sample is drawn from a study of identical twins (dated by TCRdb to 2016 to 2017). Regarding the study in general: To test whether fetal clonotypes persist, the study used deep sequencing on TCR alpha and beta repertoires from monozygotic twins, unrelated adults of various ages, and cord blood. Replicate twin experiments were performed at different times using different library preparation protocols to rule out contamination. Overall study results and their limits: Out-of-frame TCR alpha sequences shared between twins showed an excess of low generation-probability sequences compared with coincidental sharing between unrelated individuals. Abundant cord blood beta clonotypes had fewer insertions, young adult naive repertoires showed a similar but weaker trend, and memory repertoires showed no such trend. Because the same donors could not be followed over many years, the conclusions relied on cross-sectional statistical analysis. In beta out-of-frame sequences, excess twin sharing was weaker, because having fewer shared sequences lowered the signal-to-noise ratio. Invariant T cells such as MAIT and iNKT could partly confound zero-insertion analyses, though diverse VJ usage argued against this for most clonotypes. Recombination models systematically underestimated out-of-frame TCR alpha sharing in monozygotic twins but agreed with sharing between unrelated individuals.

This sequence originates from a newborn girl in good health. The sequenced material came from cord blood. The rearranged segments are TRBV2 and TRBJ2-7; 6 matching bases give a weak D call of TRBD2. The DNA is TGTGCCAGCAGTCAGCCGGGACTTGACTACGAGCAGTACTTC. Translated, this gives CASSQPGLDYEQYF.